Following are 9 T cell receptor beta chains from one sample sequenced in a study of shared clonotypes between healthy human individuals. TCRdb's copy holds only in-frame clones and misses some; the assay was immunoSEQ multiplex PCR. The table has about 2 million clones, roughly 94% seen once. The material sequenced was naive CD4+ T cells sorted from blood. The subset was: CD45RA+ positively selected. The source is a man younger than 30 in good health.

The chain is built from TRBV2 and TRBJ2-2, with D tentatively TRBD1 (5 bases). The germline V gene encodes CDR1 SNHLY and CDR2 FYNNEI. The CDR3 has 15 residues. Trimming took off 7 bases at V and 5 bases at J, with 17 bases between the two ends. In DNA form, the CDR3 reads TGTGCCAGCAAGGGGCAGGGTAGGGAAACCGGGGAGCTGTTTTTT. As protein: CASKGQGRETGELFF. Supplemented by reference TRBV2 and TRBJ2-2, the full variable domain reads EPEVTQTPSHQVTQMGQEVILRCVPISNHLYFYWYRQILGQKVEFLVSFYNNEISEKSEIFDDQFSVERPDGSNFTLKIRSTKLEDSAMYFCASKGQGRETGELFFGEGSRLTVL.

This rearrangement joins TRBV4-1 to TRBJ2-7; a possible D gene is TRBD2 (6 bases). CDR1 is MGHRA and CDR2 is YSYEKL in the germline V gene. Trimming cost V 0 bases and J 0 bases, with 12 bases left between them. The CDR3 length is 16 residues. DNA of the CDR3: TGCGCCAGCAGCCAAGATGTGGGAGGACACTCCTACGAGCAGTACTTC. As protein: CASSQDVGGHSYEQYF.

This clone was observed a single time. The chain has TRBV5-1 and TRBJ1-6; no reliable D call. Germline V lookup: CDR1 SGHRS, CDR2 YFSETQ. V was pared by 4 bases and J by 7 bases, with 9 bases between. CDR3 length equals 13 residues. The CDR3: CASSLAHNSPLHF. Here the CDR3 DNA reads TGCGCCAGCAGCCTCGCACACAATTCACCCCTCCACTTT. Variable domain in full (rest from reference TRBV5-1 and TRBJ1-6): KAGVTQTPRYLIKTRGQQVTLSCSPISGHRSVSWYQQTPGQGLQFLFEYFSETQRNKGNFPGRFSGRQFSNSRSEMNVSTLELGDSALYLCASSLAHNSPLHFGNGTRLTVT.

This chain connects TRBV5-6 to TRBJ2-7; D may match TRBD1 or TRBD2 (5 bases each). Germline CDR1 SGHDT, CDR2 YYEEEE. Trimming cost V 2 bases and J 4 bases, with 10 bases left between them. CDR3 length: 13 amino acids. The CDR3 region has the DNA TGTGCCAGCAGCTTCCCAGAGGGGTACGAGCAGTACTTC. This codes for CASSFPEGYEQYF.

Points on this clone: The identical CDR3 is also encoded by other nucleotide sequences in the sample. The J gene is TRBJ2-3, the V gene TRBV4-2; D unresolved. This CDR3 contains 12 residues. V gave up 2 bases and J gave up 3 bases, with 3 bases separating them. Germline values: CDR1 LGHNA, CDR2 YNFKEQ. Here the CDR3 reads CASSQTTDTQYF. CDR3 sequence (DNA): TGTGCCAGCAGCCAAACTACAGATACGCAGTATTTT.

The chain couples TRBV4-3 to TRBJ2-7; D call uncertain. Between the trimmed V and J ends, which lost 0 bases and 4 bases, there was a span of 19 bases. Germline CDR1 reads LGHNA; CDR2 reads YSLEER. There are 17 residues in the CDR3. CDR3 coding DNA: TGCGCCAGCAGCCAAGATTATATTTTAGACCTACCGTACGAGCAGTACTTC. It specifies CASSQDYILDLPYEQYF.

The rearrangement joins TRBV11-3 to TRBJ2-1; TRBD2 matches at 8 bases. The length of the CDR3 is 15 residues. The germline gives CDR1 SGHNT, CDR2 YENEEA. Trimming removed 5 bases from V and 0 bases from J; junction bases left unmatched: 3. The CDR3, as DNA: TGTGCCAGCAGCCGCGGGGGGAGCTCCTACAATGAGCAGTTCTTC. This codes for CASSRGGSSYNEQFF.

The rearrangement uses TRBV5-6 and TRBJ1-3; no clear D. The CDR3 extends over 15 amino acids. Looked up from germline, CDR1 is SGHDT and CDR2 is YYEEEE. Trimming pared 5 bases from V and 0 bases from J, leaving 12 bases between. The CDR3 protein is CASSPPRGSGNTIYF. CDR3 DNA sequence: TGTGCCAGCAGTCCTCCTCGAGGCTCTGGAAACACCATATATTTT.

Note on this clone: Its ends do not fully match the called genes, so a read error is possible. The chain joins TRBV13 to TRBJ1-5; 12 positions match TRBD1. Germline V gives CDR1 PRHDT, CDR2 FYEKMQ (reference sequence). The CDR3 contains 16 residues. CDR3 loop: CASSPGQGAIDQPQHF. CDR3 in DNA: TGCGCCAGCAGCCCGGGACAGGGGGCGATAGATCAGCCCCAGCATTTT.